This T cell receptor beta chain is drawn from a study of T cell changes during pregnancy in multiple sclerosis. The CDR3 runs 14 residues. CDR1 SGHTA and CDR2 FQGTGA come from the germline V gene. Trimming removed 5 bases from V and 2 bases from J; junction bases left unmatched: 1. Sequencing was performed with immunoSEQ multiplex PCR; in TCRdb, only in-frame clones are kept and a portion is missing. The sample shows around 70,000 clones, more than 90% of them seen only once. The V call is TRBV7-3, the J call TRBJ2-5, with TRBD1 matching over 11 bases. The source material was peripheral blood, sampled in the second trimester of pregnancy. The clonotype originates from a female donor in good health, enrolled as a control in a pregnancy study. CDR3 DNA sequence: TGTGCCAGCAGCCGGGACAGGGGGCAAGAGACCCAGTACTTC. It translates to CASSRDRGQETQYF.